These T cell receptor beta chains were read from a single sample in a study of blood T cell repertoires in COVID-19. Produced via immunoSEQ multiplex PCR; TCRdb's table is partial and in-frame only. The repertoire consists of hundreds of thousands of clones, with approximately 86% occurring once and the leading ten covering 2.6%. Specimen: PBMCs or T cells enriched from blood (not recorded which). These TCRs come from a woman younger than 45 with acute COVID-19. The CDR3 runs from the conserved cysteine through the conserved F or W. Each record gives: clone size, V gene, D gene, J gene, CDR3 DNA, CDR3 protein. The D gene is left open where the match is weak. Some rows mark clone size as missing; the rest say once, few, many or name a class of expanded clone.

>NA|TRBV7-6|NA|TRBJ1-3
TGTGCCAGCAGCTTACTCCCAGGGTGGGGAAGCAGCTCTGGAAACACCATATATTTT
CASSLLPGWGSSSGNTIYF
>once|TRBV2|TRBD1|TRBJ1-6
TGTGCCAGCAGTATCGGGACAGGGGGCAATAATTCACCCCTCCACTTT
CASSIGTGGNNSPLHF
>NA|TRBV4-1|NA|TRBJ2-1
TGCGCCAGCAGCCTCAGTGAGGTCAATGAGCAGTTCTTC
CASSLSEVNEQFF
>NA|TRBV27|NA|TRBJ1-6
TGTGCCAGCAGTCCATCACAGGGAGACTATAATTCACCCCTCCACTTT
CASSPSQGDYNSPLHF
>NA|TRBV5-1|NA|TRBJ1-2
TGCGCCAGCAGGGCTCCAGCGGTTGGCTACACCTTC
CASRAPAVGYTF
>NA|TRBV6-2/TRBV6-3|TRBD1|TRBJ1-2
TGTGCCAGCAGTTGGGACAGGAGGAGTTATGGCTACACCTTC
CASSWDRRSYGYTF
>NA|TRBV27|NA|TRBJ1-6
TGTGCCAGCAGTTTATCGGGAGGGGAGGGCCTTGGTTCACCCCTCCACTTT
CASSLSGGEGLGSPLHF
>NA|TRBV7-9|NA|TRBJ1-1
TGTGCCAGCAGCTCCTACAGGACAGCGAACACTGAAGCTTTCTTT
CASSSYRTANTEAFF
>NA|TRBV5-1|TRBD1|TRBJ1-2
TGCGCCAGCAGCCTGGGACAGGGCGGTAGTGGCTACACCTTC
CASSLGQGGSGYTF
>NA|TRBV2|TRBD1|TRBJ2-1
TGTGCCAGCAGGTCCTACCGGGACAGGGAGCATGAGCAGTTCTTC
CASRSYRDREHEQFF
>once|TRBV3-1/TRBV3-2|NA|TRBJ1-3
TGTGCCAGCAGCCATGAAGGAGGGGACTTTCTGAGCTCTGGAAACACCATATATTTT
CASSHEGGDFLSSGNTIYF
>once|TRBV29-1|TRBD2|TRBJ2-3
TGCAGCGTTTCCGGGACTAGCGGAACAGATACGCAGTATTTT
CSVSGTSGTDTQYF
>NA|TRBV3-1/TRBV3-2|NA|TRBJ1-2
TGTGCCAGCAGCCAAGTCAGGACAGCTAACTATGGCTACACCTTC
CASSQVRTANYGYTF
>once|TRBV7-9|TRBD1|TRBJ1-4
TGTGCCAGCAGCTCGGGACAGTTGGATGAAAAACTGTTTTTT
CASSSGQLDEKLFF